This T cell receptor beta chain was recorded in a study of T cell repertoires in cytomegalovirus infection. Looking at the study overall: In the study, CMV epitopes included recently identified HLA-C-restricted and well-studied HLA-B-restricted ones. Matching HLA type and CMV infection were both indicated by public TCR beta signatures.

The CDR3 sequence is 14 residues long. The germline V gene has CDR1 SSHAT and CDR2 FNYEAQ (reference sequence). Study results and caveats: HLA-C-restricted CMV-specific TCR beta clonotypes prevailed in the ex vivo response. Accumulated public TCR beta family frequency recognized individuals carrying CMV together with the relevant HLA.

This clonotype has ten or more counts. Its specificity is not known. One end of the junction is discordant with germline, which a read error may explain. In TCRdb, the reads were re-called with MiXCR into one record per CDR3 protein. Here the sample spans over 95,000 distinct CDR3 sequences, more than 30% being singletons. The J gene is TRBJ2-5, the V gene TRBV7-7; tentative D call: TRBD2 (5 bases). Sequencing used CD8+ T cells from cultured PBMCs, obtained from culture after CMV antigen stimulation. The TCR originated in a human donor in good health (CMV status not recorded). Some clones in this sample may be carry-over from other donors' samples. The CDR3 DNA is TGTGCTAGCAGCGCAACTAGGTCAGGCGAGACCCAGTACTTC. As protein: CASSATRSGETQYF. Together with reference TRBV7-7 and TRBJ2-5, the CDR3 gives the full variable domain: GAGVSQSPRYKVTKRGQDVTLRCDPISSHATLYWYQQALGQGPEFLTYFNYEAQPDKSGLPSDRFSAERPEGSISTLTIQRTEQRDSAMYRCASSATRSGETQYFGPGTRLLVL.